This TCR beta chain came from a study of cytomegalovirus exposure and HLA in healthy donors. The germline CDR1 and CDR2 sequences are SGHTA and FQGTGA. The J segment lost 0 bases and the V segment lost 4 bases, leaving 3 bases of the junction unmatched. There are 15 residues in the CDR3. Findings of the study overall: Prior analysis indicated that the majority of TCR beta V segments exhibited productivity approximately 87% or approximately 30% of the time.

Points on this clone: Its antigen is unknown.

All the people who gave samples were healthy bone marrow donors. Researchers ran the PCR with 60 Vbeta and 13 Jbeta primers. Measured with immunoSEQ multiplex PCR; TCRdb has only the in-frame clones, and not every one. The repertoire has around 130,000 clones, roughly 8.3% of them found once; the top ten carry under 5.5%. The TCR originated in a man in his forties or fifties in good health and CMV-seronegative. This chain uses TRBV7-3 with TRBJ2-3, with TRBD2 identical over 8 bases. Material: PBMCs. The CDR3 sequence is CASSYGLASTDTQYF. As DNA, the CDR3 is TGTGCCAGCAGCTACGGACTAGCTAGCACAGATACGCAGTATTTT.